The 30 T cell receptor beta chains given below trace back to one sample, sequenced in a study of breast tumors, draining lymph nodes, adjacent tissues. Samples came from axillary lymph nodes draining the breast cancer. TCRdb called the multiplex PCR reads again in MiXCR, with one record for every CDR3 protein. The data show approximately 150,000 distinct CDR3 sequences, with 33% seen just once and roughly 3.8% held by the top ten. Sequenced sample: axillary lymph node tissue. These receptors were collected from a female donor with breast cancer. Some clones in this sample may be carry-over from other donors' samples.

This clonotype was counted ten times or more. The chain combines TRBV5-5 with TRBJ1-3; D remains unclear. The CDR3 totals 13 residues. V lost 1 base to trimming and J lost 7 bases, with 9 bases between them. Germline lookup yields CDR1 SGHKS and CDR2 YYEKEE (reference sequence). The CDR3 DNA sequence: TGTGCCAGCAGCTTGTTCGCGGGGAACACCATATATTTT. Encoded protein: CASSLFAGNTIYF.

The chain recombines TRBV28 with TRBJ2-2; TRBD1 might be the D (5 bases). The length of the CDR3 is 13 residues. CDR1 is MDHEN and CDR2 is SYDVKM in the germline V gene. Trimming removed 5 bases at V and 6 bases at J, with 10 bases between. The CDR3 here is CASSPGFSGELFF. Written as DNA, the CDR3 is TGTGCCAGCAGTCCAGGGTTTTCCGGGGAGCTGTTTTTT.

A remark on this clonotype: This may be a read error, as it is one base from a much larger clone. The chain recombines TRBV6-5 with TRBJ1-5; possibly TRBD1 for D (5 bases). The CDR3 is 14 amino acids. Germline CDR1 is MNHEY and CDR2 is SVGAGI. The germline V and J ends were trimmed by 6 bases and 3 bases, with 12 bases remaining between them. The CDR3 sequence: CASRHSGPNQPQHF. CDR3 DNA: TGTGCCAGCAGGCATTCGGGGCCCAATCAGCCCCAGCATTTT.

This clonotype was detected many times. The rearrangement joins TRBV11-2 to TRBJ1-6, with D perhaps TRBD1 (5 bases). Trimming stripped 7 bases from V and 8 bases from J, with 18 bases between. Germline CDR1 SGHAT, CDR2 FQNNGV. This CDR3 region has 15 residues. CDR3 loop: CASTGGGVADSPLHF. The DNA of the CDR3 is TGTGCCAGCACCGGTGGGGGGGTAGCGGATTCACCCCTCCACTTT.

This clonotype appeared once. J is TRBJ1-2 and V is TRBV4-2; 7 bases map to TRBD1. The CDR3 length is 18 residues. Trimming cost V 4 bases and J 2 bases; bases outside gene matches: 16. Germline V gene sequence: CDR1 LGHNA, CDR2 YNFKEQ. CDR3: CASSRASSWDSLNYGYTF. The CDR3 DNA reads TGTGCCAGCAGCCGAGCCTCTTCTTGGGACAGCCTAAACTATGGCTACACCTTC.

The table lists this clonotype with many counts. The genes are TRBV6-5 and TRBJ2-3; 7 bases match TRBD2. The trim removed 5 bases at V and 3 bases at J, leaving 2 bases unmatched. The CDR3 extends over 13 amino acids. Germline lookup yields CDR1 MNHEY and CDR2 SVGAGI. CDR3 loop: CASSHGGTDTQYF. The CDR3 DNA reads TGTGCCAGCAGTCACGGGGGGACAGATACGCAGTATTTT.

This clonotype was recorded many times. The rearrangement links TRBV7-2 to TRBJ2-5; no definite D call. The germline CDR1 and CDR2 sequences are SGHTA and FQGNSA. V lost 3 bases and J lost 0, with 11 bases in between. CDR3 length: 15 amino acids. The CDR3 here is CASSLSRVNQETQYF. The CDR3 DNA follows: TGTGCCAGCAGCTTGAGCCGCGTTAACCAAGAGACCCAGTACTTC.

J is TRBJ2-1 and V is TRBV19; 13 bases line up with TRBD2. The CDR3 is made up of 15 amino acids. Germline trimming cut 5 bases from V and 6 bases from J; bases unmatched to any gene: 4. CDR1 LNHDA and CDR2 SQIVND come from the germline V gene (reference sequence). This CDR3 reads CASSVLAGGPNEQFF. Written as DNA, the CDR3 is TGTGCCAGTAGTGTACTAGCGGGAGGGCCCAATGAGCAGTTCTTC.

Comments on this clonotype: Just one base apart from a much larger clone, this may be a read error. The V call is TRBV6-4, the J call TRBJ2-1, with TRBD2 identical over 9 bases. Trimming took 6 bases from V and 7 from J; bases not matched to a gene: 13. CDR3 length: 16 residues. Germline CDR1 and CDR2: MRHNA and SNTAGT. CDR3 DNA sequence: TGTGCCAGCAGCCGTTTATGGGCGGGAGGGAAAAATGAGCAGTTCTTC. Translation gives CASSRLWAGGKNEQFF.

This clonotype came up many times. This chain connects TRBV14 to TRBJ2-7, with no clear D. Trimming left V 3 bases short and J 2 bases short, with 11 bases between. CDR1 is SGHDN and CDR2 is FVKESK in the germline V gene. The CDR3 is 14 amino acids. CDR3: CASSHYASPYEQYF. DNA of the CDR3: TGTGCCAGCAGCCATTATGCCAGTCCCTACGAGCAGTACTTC.

The rearrangement uses TRBV7-6 and TRBJ2-3, with 9 positions matching TRBD1. The V gene's germline CDR1 is SGHVS and CDR2 FNYEAQ. The CDR3 is 18 residues long. Trimming cost V 5 bases and J 0 bases; bases outside gene matches: 12. The CDR3 DNA reads as TGTGCCAGCAGCCTCCGGACAGGGGAGAGGGATAGCACAGATACGCAGTATTTT. It is translated as CASSLRTGERDSTDTQYF.

As for this clonotype: With a much larger clone just one base away, this may be a read error. The chain links TRBV5-6 to TRBJ2-1; 8 bases match TRBD2. Germline CDR1 reads SGHDT; CDR2 reads YYEEEE. This CDR3 comprises 15 residues. Unmatched junction bases numbered 5, after V lost 0 bases and J lost 6 bases. The CDR3 DNA is TGTGCCAGCAGCTTGGGACGGGGGGGGGTCAATGAGCAGTTCTTC. Its protein is CASSLGRGGVNEQFF. Combining the CDR3 with reference TRBV5-6 and TRBJ2-1 gives the whole variable domain DAGVTQSPTHLIKTRGQQVTLRCSPKSGHDTVSWYQQALGQGPQFIFQYYEEEERQRGNFPDRFSGHQFPNYSSELNVNALLLGDSALYLCASSLGRGGVNEQFFGPGTRLTVL.

V usage is TRBV4-2 and J usage is TRBJ2-7; weak D call: TRBD2 (7 bases). The germline CDR1 and CDR2 sequences are LGHNA and YNFKEQ. V was cut by 3 bases and J by 4 bases, with 25 bases left in between. CDR3 length: 18 residues. The DNA for the CDR3 is TGTGCCAGCAGCCAGGAAGGGGGGGGTCAGCCCCTGGGGTACGAGCAGTACTTC. This sequence encodes CASSQEGGGQPLGYEQYF.

Note on this clonotype: A much larger clone lies a single base off, so this may be a read error. The CDR3 here is CASSLRRLDNNEQFF. The CDR3 DNA reads TGTGCCAGCAGCTTACGCCGACTGGATAACAATGAGCAGTTCTTC. This rearrangement joins TRBV13 to TRBJ2-1, with unresolved D. CDR3 length: 15 amino acids. Trimming took 2 bases from V and 5 from J, leaving 13 bases between them. Germline loops: CDR1 PRHDT, CDR2 FYEKMQ (reference sequence).

The chain links TRBV7-3 to TRBJ2-6, with 11 bases that match TRBD2. Germline loops: CDR1 SGHTA, CDR2 FQGTGA. The V gene end was trimmed by 3 bases and the J gene end by 3 bases; junction bases not matched to a gene: 1. This CDR3 region has 16 residues. The CDR3 region has the DNA TGTGCCAGCAGCTTCACTAGCGGGAGTGGGGCCAACGTCCTGACTTTC. This encodes CASSFTSGSGANVLTF.

The rearrangement joins TRBV12-3 or TRBV12-4 to TRBJ2-5; TRBD2 matches 7 bases. This CDR3 region has 15 residues. V trimming: 6 bases; J trimming: 4 bases; junction bases outside the gene matches: 11. CDR3 protein: CASRPGGTGPETQYF. The CDR3, as DNA: TGTGCCAGCAGGCCCGGGGGGACGGGGCCAGAGACCCAGTACTTC.

Notes on this clonotype: One end of the junction varies from germline; a read error may be responsible. The chain is built from TRBV11-3 and TRBJ2-1; the match to TRBD2 covers 12 bases. CDR1 SGHNT and CDR2 YENEEA come from the germline V gene. This CDR3 region has 16 residues. CDR3 bases: TGTGCCAGCAGCCAGAGGACTAGCGGGGCGAACAATGAGCAGCTCTTC. Translating gives CASSQRTSGANNEQLF.

This clonotype has just a few counts. Given a much more abundant clone one base away, this may be a read error. The chain joins TRBV20-1 to TRBJ1-5; TRBD1 matches at 10 bases. The germline V gene has CDR1 DFQATT and CDR2 SNEGSKA (reference sequence). V was pared by 3 bases and J by 6 bases, with 8 bases of the junction left unmatched. The CDR3 is 15 amino acids. CDR3 region: CSARGDRGRTQPQHF. The DNA for the CDR3 is TGCAGTGCTAGGGGGGACAGGGGTCGCACTCAGCCCCAGCATTTT.

In this sample, this clonotype turned up many times. CDR3 sequence: CASSFVPWTGIGGTQYF. Written as DNA, the CDR3 is TGTGCCAGCAGCTTCGTCCCGTGGACAGGGATTGGCGGTACGCAGTATTTT. The gene calls are TRBV6-2 or TRBV6-3 and TRBJ2-3, with 8 bases identical to TRBD1. CDR3 length: 17 residues. Looked up from germline, CDR1 is MNHEY and CDR2 is SVGEGT. V lost 6 bases to trimming and J lost 8 bases; unmatched junction nucleotides: 19.

With regard to this clonotype: With a much larger clone just one base away, this may be a read error. This chain uses TRBV20-1 with TRBJ2-7; weak D call: TRBD2 (5 bases). The CDR3 covers 14 residues. V was shortened by 6 bases and J by 3 bases, with 18 bases between the two germline ends. Germline V lookup: CDR1 DFQATT, CDR2 SNEGSKA (reference sequence). The CDR3 DNA reads as TGCAGTGCCCCTCCCGAGGGAAGGGTCTACGAGCAGTACTTC. Encoded protein: CSAPPEGRVYEQYF.

Here the CDR3 DNA reads TGCGCCAGCAGGGATCAGGGTAACAATGAGCAGTTCTTC. This encodes CASRDQGNNEQFF. The chain combines TRBV5-1 with TRBJ2-1; D is possibly TRBD1 (5 bases). CDR3 length: 13 residues. The germline V and J ends were trimmed by 5 bases and 5 bases, with 11 bases remaining between them. Germline CDR1 SGHRS, CDR2 YFSETQ.

This chain uses TRBV19 with TRBJ2-6; 12 bases fit TRBD1. The ends lost 4 bases at V and 2 bases at J; junction bases unmatched: 6. Germline CDR1 is LNHDA and CDR2 is SQIVND (reference sequence). This CDR3 has 18 residues. As DNA, the CDR3 is TGTGCCAGTAGTAGCCCCGGGACAGGGGGCCCTGGGGCCAACGTCCTGACTTTC. Residues: CASSSPGTGGPGANVLTF.

V is TRBV11-2 and J is TRBJ2-2; a weak D match, TRBD1 (6 bases). V shed 5 bases and J shed 8 bases, with 15 bases lying between them. CDR1 and CDR2 (germline): SGHAT, FQNNGV. The CDR3 is 14 residues long. DNA of the CDR3: TGTGCCAGCAGCCCCGGGGTAGGGACAGGGGAGCTGTTTTTT. Its protein is CASSPGVGTGELFF.

This clonotype was found many times. The chain carries TRBV20-1 and TRBJ2-3; D not certain. This CDR3 region has 13 residues. Deletions cut 5 bases from V and 6 bases from J, with 15 bases between. Looked up from germline, CDR1 is DFQATT and CDR2 is SNEGSKA (reference sequence). The CDR3 nucleotides read TGCAGTGCTTTAATTCGGCCCACGGATACGCAGTATTTT. It is translated as CSALIRPTDTQYF.

This clonotype was seen at least ten times. The chain is built from TRBV30 and TRBJ2-1; a possible D gene is TRBD1 (5 bases). CDR3 length: 14 residues. Trimming cost V 4 bases and J 1 base, with 11 bases left between them. The germline CDR1 and CDR2 sequences are GTSNPN and SVGIG (reference sequence). CDR3 bases: TGTGCCTGGAATCAGGGCCTTTCCTACAATGAGCAGTTCTTC. As protein: CAWNQGLSYNEQFF.

Notes on this clonotype: One junction end does not reproduce the germline sequence, and a read error may be involved. The gene calls are TRBV5-5 and TRBJ1-6; TRBD1 might be the D (5 bases). CDR1 is SGHKS and CDR2 is YYEKEE in the germline V gene (reference sequence). The CDR3 sequence is 13 residues long. The CDR3 reads CAGSLRGNSPLHF. The CDR3 DNA follows: TGTGCCGGCAGCCTGAGGGGTAATTCACCCCTCCACTTT.

The sample holds a few counts of this clonotype. A much larger clone is a single base away; this may be a read error. This chain links TRBV5-4 with TRBJ2-5; D might be TRBD1 (5 bases). V lost 4 bases, J lost 1 base, and 11 bases lay in between. CDR1 is SGHNT and CDR2 is YYREEE in the germline V gene (reference sequence). The CDR3 loop spans 14 amino acids. For the CDR3, the DNA is TGTGCCAGCAGCACAACAGGAGCCCAAGAGACCCAGTACTTC. It codes for CASSTTGAQETQYF.

This clonotype has ten or more counts. The chain joins TRBV25-1 to TRBJ1-4, with D possibly TRBD1 on 5 matching bases. Germline CDR1 reads MGHDK; CDR2 reads SYGVNS. Trimming took 2 bases from V and 7 from J, leaving 14 bases between them. This CDR3 comprises 15 residues. In DNA form, the CDR3 reads TGTGCCAGCAGTGAAATTGTGGGGCAGATTGAAAAACTGTTTTTT. This sequence encodes CASSEIVGQIEKLFF.

Ten or more counts support this clonotype. The CDR3 DNA follows: TGTGCCAGCTCGACCGGGAGGGTAAGAAGTGGCAACACCGGGGAGCTGTTTTTT. Its translation: CASSTGRVRSGNTGELFF. The genes are TRBV18 and TRBJ2-2; 8 bases are shared with TRBD2. The CDR3 length is 18 residues. Germline V gene data show CDR1 as KGHSH and CDR2 as LQKENI. V lost 6 bases and J lost 2; bases outside the gene matches: 14.

This clonotype was counted at least ten times. The chain employs TRBV5-4 and TRBJ1-6, with TRBD1 matching over 7 bases. V dropped 3 bases and J dropped 10; count of bases not matched to a gene: 13. Germline lookup yields CDR1 SGHNT and CDR2 YYREEE (reference sequence). CDR3 size: 16 residues. In DNA form, the CDR3 reads TGTGCCAGCAGCTCCGGTGCGGGACAGCTTGGGTCACCCCTCCACTTT. It yields the protein CASSSGAGQLGSPLHF.